A selection of T cell receptor beta chains follows, all from one sample in a study of blood T cell repertoires in COVID-19. Sequencing used immunoSEQ multiplex PCR; TCRdb keeps in-frame clones, though not all of them. The sample records under 350,000 clones, 90% being singletons. The sample taken for sequencing was peripheral blood. The receptors originated from a young woman with COVID-19, enrolled during active disease. The CDR3 runs from the conserved cysteine through the conserved F or W. A D gene is named only where the DNA matches it firmly. For some rows the clone size is stated as once, few or many, or as a class when expanded; others skip it.

>NA|once|TRBV5-1|TRBJ2-1
TGCGCCAGCAGCTTTGCCTCTTTAGCCTTTAACTACAATGAGCAGTTCTTC
CASSFASLAFNYNEQFF
>NA|NA|TRBV5-1|TRBJ1-2
TGCGCCAGCAGCACTGACGGGGGTTATGGCTACACCTTC
CASSTDGGYGYTF
>TRBD1|NA|TRBV6-6|TRBJ1-5
TGTGCCAGCAGTAGACAGGGGGGTAATCAGCCCCAGCATTTT
CASSRQGGNQPQHF
>TRBD1|NA|TRBV2|TRBJ1-2
TGTGCCAGCAGTGAACCCAGGGACAGCTATGGCTACACCTTC
CASSEPRDSYGYTF
>NA|NA|TRBV5-1|TRBJ2-7
TGCGCCAGCCGCTACGAGCAGTACTTC
CASRYEQYF
>NA|NA|TRBV5-1|TRBJ1-1
TGCGCCAGCAGCTTGGTTGGGGGAGGAAACACTGAAGCTTTCTTT
CASSLVGGGNTEAFF
>NA|NA|TRBV7-6|TRBJ2-7
TGTGCCAGCAGCGGCAACACAGGGGGGGGCTACGAGCAGTACTTC
CASSGNTGGGYEQYF
>NA|NA|TRBV5-1|TRBJ2-7
TGCGCCAGCAGCTTGGCCCCTTCCTACGAGCAGTACTTC
CASSLAPSYEQYF
>NA|NA|TRBV12-3/TRBV12-4|TRBJ2-5
TGTGCCAGCAGTTTTGGAGGGGGGGGGCCCCAGTACTTC
CASSFGGGGPQYF
>TRBD1|once|TRBV2|TRBJ2-4
TGTGCCAGCAGTGCTTGGGACAGAGTAGCCAAAAACATTCAGTACTTC
CASSAWDRVAKNIQYF
>NA|NA|TRBV19|TRBJ2-5
TGTGCCAGTAGTACCAGGGGAGAGACCCAGTACTTC
CASSTRGETQYF
>NA|NA|TRBV30|TRBJ1-6
TGTGCCTGGAGTCTTTCAGGGCCAGGGTATAATTCACCCCTCCACTTT
CAWSLSGPGYNSPLHF
>TRBD2|NA|TRBV11-2|TRBJ2-7
TGTGCCAGCAGCACACCCCGCGGGGGGTATAGGTACGAGCAGTACTTC
CASSTPRGGYRYEQYF
>TRBD1|NA|TRBV28|TRBJ2-1
TGTGCCAGCAGCCGACAGGGTGGGAGCTACAATGAGCAGTTCTTC
CASSRQGGSYNEQFF
>TRBD1|NA|TRBV30|TRBJ1-1
TGTGCCTGCCCTAGGACAGGCCGTGAAGCTTTCTTT
CACPRTGREAFF
>TRBD1|NA|TRBV28|TRBJ2-1
TGTGCCAGCGTACCGGGACAGATTTACAATGAGCAGTTCTTC
CASVPGQIYNEQFF
>TRBD1|few|TRBV19|TRBJ1-2
TGTGCCAGTAGTATAGATAACTCCGGGACAGGATCGGACTATGGCTACACCTTC
CASSIDNSGTGSDYGYTF
>NA|NA|TRBV28|TRBJ2-3
TGTGCCAGCAGTTACAGGACGAGCACAGATACGCAGTATTTT
CASSYRTSTDTQYF
>TRBD2|NA|TRBV9|TRBJ2-1
TGTGCCAGCAGCGTAGAGGATCCCTGGACGGGAGGGTACAATGAGCAGTTCTTC
CASSVEDPWTGGYNEQFF
>NA|NA|TRBV3-1/TRBV3-2|TRBJ2-5
TGTGCCAGCAGCCCCCCGGGAGCTGGCCAAGAGACCCAGTACTTC
CASSPPGAGQETQYF
>NA|NA|TRBV29-1|TRBJ1-1
TGCAGCGTTGAAGCTCAGGGGAACACTGAAGCTTTCTTT
CSVEAQGNTEAFF
>NA|NA|TRBV7-9|TRBJ2-1
TGTGCCAGCAGCCCCCGGGGAGAGTCCCTGAACTCCTACAATGAGCAGTTCTTC
CASSPRGESLNSYNEQFF
>TRBD2|once|TRBV6-2/TRBV6-3|TRBJ2-5
TGTGCCAGCAGTTCCGGGGGGTCGGGGGAGACCCAGTACTTC
CASSSGGSGETQYF
>NA|NA|TRBV4-3|TRBJ2-7
TGCGCCAGCAGCCCGTTTCTAGAGGCCCCCTACGAGCAGTACTTC
CASSPFLEAPYEQYF
>TRBD1|NA|TRBV5-1|TRBJ1-1
TGCGCCAGCAGCATGCAGGGGGCAGGTACTGAAGCTTTCTTT
CASSMQGAGTEAFF
>NA|NA|TRBV6-2/TRBV6-3|TRBJ1-5
TGTGCCAGCAGTTATTCTGGCTCCAATCAGCCCCAGCATTTT
CASSYSGSNQPQHF
>TRBD2|NA|TRBV30|TRBJ2-7
TGTGCCTGGAGTGTATTAGCGGGAGACGAGCAGTACTTC
CAWSVLAGDEQYF
>TRBD1|NA|TRBV6-1|TRBJ2-3
TGTGCCAGCAGTGGCCAGACCGGGACAGGGCGAGATACGCAGTATTTT
CASSGQTGTGRDTQYF
>NA|once|TRBV7-6|TRBJ2-7
TGTGCCAGCAGCCCTAGAGATGACTACGAGCAGTACTTC
CASSPRDDYEQYF
>NA|NA|TRBV10-3|TRBJ2-5
TGTGCCATCAGTGATACATCCGAAGAGACCCAGTACTTC
CAISDTSEETQYF
>NA|NA|TRBV12-3/TRBV12-4|TRBJ2-1
TGTGCCAGCAGTTTGAGGACTACCTGGTTCTTC
CASSLRTTWFF
>NA|NA|TRBV10-2|TRBJ1-1
TGCGCCAGCATTCCCGGGGGGGGGACTGAAGCTTTCTTT
CASIPGGGTEAFF
>TRBD1|once|TRBV10-3|TRBJ1-2
TGTGCCATCACCAGGGGGCTTAACTATGGCTACACCTTC
CAITRGLNYGYTF
>NA|NA|TRBV20-1|TRBJ2-7
TGCAGTGCTTGGAGCTCGGAGCAGTACTTC
CSAWSSEQYF
>TRBD1|few|TRBV5-4|TRBJ1-6
TGTGCCAGCGGAGGACAGGGACCAAATTCACCCCTCCACTTT
CASGGQGPNSPLHF
>TRBD2|NA|TRBV6-1|TRBJ2-2
TGTGCCAGCAGTGCCGGACTAGCGGGAGGTTTCGCGAACACCGGGGAGCTGTTTTTT
CASSAGLAGGFANTGELFF
>NA|NA|TRBV7-3|TRBJ2-5
TGTGCCAGCAGCCTTGACTCCGTAGAGACCCAGTACTTC
CASSLDSVETQYF
>TRBD2|NA|TRBV29-1|TRBJ2-7
TGCAGCGTTGAGACGGGAGGTTCCTACGAGCAGTACTTC
CSVETGGSYEQYF
>TRBD2|NA|TRBV29-1|TRBJ2-1
TGCAGCGTGAGGGAGACTAGCGGGAAAAGTGAGCAGTTCTTC
CSVRETSGKSEQFF
>NA|NA|TRBV5-4|TRBJ1-1
TGTGCCAGCAGCTTGGTCAGGGCAGATAACACTGAAGCTTTCTTT
CASSLVRADNTEAFF
>NA|NA|TRBV4-1|TRBJ2-2
TGCGCCAGCAGCCAGTTAGCCACCGGGGAGCTGTTTTTT
CASSQLATGELFF
>NA|NA|TRBV6-2/TRBV6-3|TRBJ1-1
TGTGCCAGCAGCCCCGGGGGGGGCCTCACTGAAGCTTTCTTT
CASSPGGGLTEAFF
>TRBD1|NA|TRBV19|TRBJ1-5
TGTGCCAGTAGTAAAATAGGGACAGAATATCAGCCCCAGCATTTT
CASSKIGTEYQPQHF
>NA|NA|TRBV15|TRBJ1-1
TGTGCCACCAGCAGACTCTTCAAGGACAATGAAGCTTTCTTT
CATSRLFKDNEAFF
>NA|NA|TRBV14|TRBJ1-1
TGTGCCAGCAGCCGCTCGGGGTTTGGCACTGAAGCTTTCTTT
CASSRSGFGTEAFF
>NA|NA|TRBV21-1|TRBJ2-6
TGTGCCAGCAGCAAAGGGAGGCAGCCCTCTGGGGCCAACGTCCTGACTTTC
CASSKGRQPSGANVLTF
>TRBD1|NA|TRBV30|TRBJ1-4
TGTGCCTGGAGCGGCGGGACAGCAACTAATGAAAAACTGTTTTTT
CAWSGGTATNEKLFF
>NA|NA|TRBV29-1|TRBJ2-1
TGCAGCGAGCGACAGGCGGATGAGCAGTTCTTC
CSERQADEQFF
>TRBD1|once|TRBV7-2|TRBJ1-2
TGTGCCAGCAGCTTACGAGGTCAGGGGGCGCGTGGCTACACCTTC
CASSLRGQGARGYTF
>NA|NA|TRBV2|TRBJ1-2
TGTGCCAGCAGTGAGCTGGGGGGACGGCCCGCGAGCTATGGCTACACCTTC
CASSELGGRPASYGYTF
>TRBD2|NA|TRBV6-1|TRBJ2-1
TGTGCCAGCAGTGAGGGGAGGGGACCCTACAATGAGCAGTTCTTC
CASSEGRGPYNEQFF